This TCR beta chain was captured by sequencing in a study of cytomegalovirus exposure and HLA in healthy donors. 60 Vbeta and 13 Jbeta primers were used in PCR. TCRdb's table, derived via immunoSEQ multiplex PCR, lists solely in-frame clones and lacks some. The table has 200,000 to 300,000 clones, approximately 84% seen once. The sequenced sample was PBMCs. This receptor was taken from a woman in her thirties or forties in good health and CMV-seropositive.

The chain's CDR3 is CASSFRTGRYEQYF. CDR3 sequence (DNA): TGTGCCAGCAGTTTTCGGACAGGGAGGTACGAGCAGTACTTC. The chain carries TRBV27 and TRBJ2-7, with 8 bases identical to TRBD1. The V and J ends lost 3 bases and 4 bases, in that order; junction bases with no gene match: 5. The CDR3 loop spans 14 amino acids. CDR1 is MNHEY and CDR2 is SMNVEV in the germline V gene (reference sequence).